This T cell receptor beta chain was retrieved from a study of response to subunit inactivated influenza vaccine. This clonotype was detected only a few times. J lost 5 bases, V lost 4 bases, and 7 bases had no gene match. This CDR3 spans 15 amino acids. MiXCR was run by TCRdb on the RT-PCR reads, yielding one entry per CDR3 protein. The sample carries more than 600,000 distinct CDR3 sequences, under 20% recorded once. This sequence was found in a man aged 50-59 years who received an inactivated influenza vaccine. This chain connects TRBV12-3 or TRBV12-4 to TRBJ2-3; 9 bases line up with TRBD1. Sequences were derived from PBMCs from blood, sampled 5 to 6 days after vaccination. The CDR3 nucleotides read TGTGCCAGCAGTTCCTGGACAGGGGCTGGAGATACGCAGTATTTT. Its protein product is CASSSWTGAGDTQYF.